The rows below give T cell receptor beta chains drawn from one sample of a study of T cell changes during pregnancy in multiple sclerosis. Profiling relied on immunoSEQ multiplex PCR, and the TCRdb table lists in-frame clones only, not all of them. Of some 47,000 clones in the sample, 95% to 96% were seen once. Here the sequenced sample was peripheral blood, taken in the second trimester of pregnancy. These receptors originate from a female donor with multiple sclerosis, enrolled in a pregnancy study. CDR3s include the opening cysteine and the closing phenylalanine or tryptophan. Fields, in order: clone size, J gene, D gene, V gene, CDR3 DNA, CDR3 protein. D genes are given only for firm matches. Only part of the rows carry a size: once, few, many, or a class if the clone is expanded.

NA | TRBJ1-5 | NA | TRBV6-1 | TGTGCCAGCAGTGTTAGATTCACAGGAGTCCTCAATCAGCCCCAGCATTTT | CASSVRFTGVLNQPQHF
NA | TRBJ1-5 | NA | TRBV2 | TGTGCCAGCAGTGAAATGGGCCAGGGAGGACAGCCCCAGCATTTT | CASSEMGQGGQPQHF
NA | TRBJ2-5 | NA | TRBV5-1 | TGCGCCAGCAGCTCCGGGGGCCAAGAGACCCAGTACTTC | CASSSGGQETQYF
NA | TRBJ1-1 | TRBD1 | TRBV7-9 | TGTGCCAGCAGCGCGACGACAGGGGTGACTGAAGCTTTCTTT | CASSATTGVTEAFF
NA | TRBJ2-3 | NA | TRBV13 | TGTGCCAGCAGCTTTCTGGGTTGGGGGGTGCGGGGACGAACTATCACAGATACGCAGTATTTT | CASSFLGWGVRGRTITDTQYF
once | TRBJ2-7 | NA | TRBV7-2 | TGTGCCAGCAGCTCCTCGACGGTCTCCCGGGGCGAGCAGTACTTC | CASSSSTVSRGEQYF
NA | TRBJ2-1 | NA | TRBV18 | TGTGCCAGCTCACCCTCCGACAATGAGCAGTTCTTC | CASSPSDNEQFF
few | TRBJ1-4 | NA | TRBV2 | TGTGCCAGCGGGATGCGGGGGGCGCGTGAAAAACTGTTTTTT | CASGMRGAREKLFF
once | TRBJ1-4 | NA | TRBV5-1 | TGCGCCAGCAGCGGGTCGGGGGGCTTTGTTGAAAAACTGTTTTTT | CASSGSGGFVEKLFF
NA | TRBJ1-1 | TRBD1 | TRBV28 | TGTGCCAGCAGTTTCGCGGGACAGGGATTCACTGAAGCTTTCTTT | CASSFAGQGFTEAFF
NA | TRBJ2-4 | TRBD1 | TRBV5-5 | TGTGCCAGCAGCCCCAATTGGGGTGGACAGGGGGCACACAAAAACATTCAGTACTTC | CASSPNWGGQGAHKNIQYF
NA | TRBJ2-7 | NA | TRBV6-6 | TGTGCCAGCAGCTCACTAGTTGACGAGCAGTACTTC | CASSSLVDEQYF
once | TRBJ2-3 | TRBD2 | TRBV11-2 | TGTGCCAGCAGCCCAGCGGGAGGTAGCTCAGATACGCAGTATTTT | CASSPAGGSSDTQYF
NA | TRBJ2-1 | TRBD1 | TRBV12-5 | TGTGCTAGTGGAGATGGACAGGGGGCGAGAAATGAGCAGTTCTTC | CASGDGQGARNEQFF
NA | TRBJ2-1 | NA | TRBV7-3 | TGTGCCAGCAGCTTTCGGGAGACGTCCTACAATGAGCAGTTCTTC | CASSFRETSYNEQFF
NA | TRBJ2-5 | NA | TRBV7-3 | TGTGCCAGCACCCGCGCCTTAAGACAGAAAGAGACCCAGTACTTC | CASTRALRQKETQYF
NA | TRBJ1-1 | NA | TRBV7-9 | TGTGCCAGCAGCAGGGGCCCGGCCACTGAAGCTTTCTTT | CASSRGPATEAFF
NA | TRBJ2-3 | NA | TRBV5-6 | TGTGCCAGCAGCTTGGAAGGGGGCACAGATACGCAGTATTTT | CASSLEGGTDTQYF
NA | TRBJ1-1 | NA | TRBV27 | TGTGCCAGCAGTTCCTCCCGGGGGGGGCCCAGCATGAACACTGAAGCTTTCTTT | CASSSSRGGPSMNTEAFF
once | TRBJ2-2 | TRBD1 | TRBV19 | TGTGCCAGTAGTTTCGAGCCGGGACAGGGGGCCCGCGGGGAGCTGTTTTTT | CASSFEPGQGARGELFF
NA | TRBJ2-7 | NA | TRBV10-1 | TGCGCCAGCAGTGAAAATCCAGGGAACGCCTACGAGCAGTACTTC | CASSENPGNAYEQYF
NA | TRBJ2-7 | NA | TRBV10-3 | TGTGCCATCAGTGAGTCCGCCACTTCCTACGAGCAGTACTTC | CAISESATSYEQYF
NA | TRBJ2-1 | NA | TRBV4-2 | TGTGCCAGCAGCCAAGCGCGGGGACCCTACAATGAGCAGTTCTTC | CASSQARGPYNEQFF
NA | TRBJ2-5 | NA | TRBV11-2 | TGTGCCAGCAGCTTAGGGCATTTAGGGGCAGAGACCCAGTACTTC | CASSLGHLGAETQYF
NA | TRBJ2-1 | TRBD2 | TRBV5-1 | TGCGCCAGCAGCTTCCTAGCGGGGGCCCCCCGGAATGAGCAGTTCTTC | CASSFLAGAPRNEQFF
NA | TRBJ1-5 | TRBD1 | TRBV28 | TGTGCCAGCAGTTCTGGGACAGCCGATAGCAATCAGCCCCAGCATTTT | CASSSGTADSNQPQHF
once | TRBJ2-1 | TRBD2 | TRBV18 | TGTGCCAGCTCACCCGGAACTAGCGGGAGTAACAATGAGCAGTTCTTC | CASSPGTSGSNNEQFF
NA | TRBJ1-2 | TRBD1 | TRBV5-1 | TGCGCCAGCAGCTCACAGGGGGCGTCGGGCTATGGCTACACCTTC | CASSSQGASGYGYTF
NA | TRBJ2-5 | TRBD2 | TRBV4-1 | TGCGCCAGCAGCCAGCCGACTAGCGGGGGGGCCAGGGAGACCCAGTACTTC | CASSQPTSGGARETQYF
NA | TRBJ2-5 | TRBD2 | TRBV28 | TGTGCCAGCAGTCCAGGACTAGCGGGCCCCCAAGAGACCCAGTACTTC | CASSPGLAGPQETQYF
NA | TRBJ1-4 | NA | TRBV7-6 | TGTGCCAGCAGCTTAGTTGACAGGATGAATGAAAAACTGTTTTTT | CASSLVDRMNEKLFF
once | TRBJ2-1 | NA | TRBV27 | TGTGCCAGCAGTTTGGACATAAACAATGAGCAGTTCTTC | CASSLDINNEQFF
NA | TRBJ2-5 | NA | TRBV11-2 | TGTGCCAGCAGCTTAGAAACCTACGTAGAGACCCAGTACTTC | CASSLETYVETQYF
NA | TRBJ2-1 | TRBD2 | TRBV5-4 | TGTGCCAGCAGATCGGGAAGCGGGAGACTAGATGAGCAGTTCTTC | CASRSGSGRLDEQFF
NA | TRBJ1-4 | TRBD1 | TRBV5-1 | TGCGCCAGCAGCAGCAGACAGGGCAACAATGAAAAACTGTTTTTT | CASSSRQGNNEKLFF
NA | TRBJ1-3 | TRBD1 | TRBV27 | TGTGCCAGCAGCCCAGGGGGGCGAGGAAACACCATATATTTT | CASSPGGRGNTIYF